This T cell receptor beta chain was retrieved from a study of tumor and adjacent non-tumor tissue in lung cancer (dated by TCRdb to 2016 to 2019). Study-wide context: Patients with adenocarcinoma (around 13), squamous cell carcinoma (2) and small cell lung cancer (1) were included in the cohort. Sequencing produced 100 million to 150 million productive TCRbeta reads in total, an average of approximately 4 million reads per sample. The roughly 15 enrolled patients, of whom around 10 were men and 5 were women, were aged about 31 to 85 years and were diagnosed with TNM stage I to III disease. The study compared bulk TCRbeta repertoires from lung tumor tissue and matched distant non-tumor lung tissue of approximately 15 lung cancer patients. TCRbeta CDR3 sequencing was performed on 30 to 35 paired specimens, with one tumor sample and one normal lung sample collected per patient.

The paper as a whole reports these results and caveats: A significantly larger cumulative share of the repertoire was made up by the top 100 clones in normal lung than in tumor tissue. Neither the sequencing platform nor unique molecular identifiers are named or mentioned anywhere in the methods. TCR diversity was significantly higher in younger patients, and greater tumor TCR diversity was associated with shorter overall survival and shorter disease-free survival. Tumor tissue showed significantly greater TCR diversity (inverse Simpson) than normal lung tissue (approximately 430 vs 150, P = 0.0075, Mann-Whitney U test). Only roughly 16 patients were included in the cohort, and the need for larger samples and more detailed clinical data was noted by the authors. Because peripheral blood was not sequenced, the blood TCRbeta repertoires of the lung cancer patients in the study went unexamined.

A remark on this clonotype: There is no known antigen for this receptor. Base qualities are not at hand, and no much larger clone is one base apart.

Bulk unsorted tissue served as the source for RNA extraction, and RNA quality was assessed using a NanoDrop ND-1000 and an Agilent 2100. The normal lung samples consisted of distant non-tumor tissue collected more than 3 cm from the tumor edge. Newly diagnosed lung cancer patients without prior chemotherapy who had been admitted for thoracic surgery in China between August and November 2014 were enrolled as donors. Anyone who had undergone radiotherapy or chemotherapy before, or who had another cancer at the same time, was left out of the study. Surgical tissue pieces of 1-2 cm3 were preserved in RNAlater solution and stored at -80 °C until use. The library was produced with multiplex PCR. Instrument used: Illumina HiSeq 2500. TCRbeta libraries were built by three rounds of nested PCR using primers (Table S4), following protocols modified from ARM-PCR. Before sequencing, PCR products of 200-500 bp were excised from the gel and purified with the QIAquick gel extraction kit. On the study's bioinformatics: Trimmomatic was used to clean the reads, FLASH was used to merge the reads into complete CDR3 sequences, and MiTCR was used to assign the reads to V(D)J germline segments. VDJtools was used to compute clonal diversity as the inverse Simpson's index. Productive reads were defined as in-frame sequences without a premature stop codon. TCRdb reworked the public reads: Q25 trimming with fastp, MiXCR clone assembly, productive beta chains retained. Each CDR3 protein gets just one entry, which takes the most common genes and DNA from the rows behind it. None of the V and J calls come from the authors' own analysis; TCRdb made them. The sample table lists approximately 120,000 distinct CDR3 sequences, over 55% of them with a count of one. In total, the top ten clones hold over 15% of the sample.

Including the terminal cysteine and phenylalanine, the CDR3 comprises 16 residues. Here the CDR3 DNA is all that survives: 48 bases in frame from base 1. V loses 5 bases, J loses 0 bases, and the germline ends lie 15 bases apart. Via the germline V gene, CDR1 is MDHEN and CDR2 SYDVKM. The specimen sequenced was distant non-tumor lung tissue. The origin of this receptor is a man between 60 and 75 years old with non-small cell lung cancer. The chain was built from TRBV28 and TRBJ2-3; the D gene could be either TRBD1 or TRBD2, each agreeing at 5 bases. The CDR3 amino acid sequence is: CASSTRWGISTDTQYF. The nucleotide sequence reads as follows: TGTGCCAGCAGTACAAGATGGGGGATTAGCACAGATACGCAGTATTTT. With all but the CDR3 taken from the reference TRBV28 and TRBJ2-3 genes, the full variable domain is: DVKVTQSSRYLVKRTGEKVFLECVQDMDHENMFWYRQDPGLGLRLIYFSYDVKMKEKGDIPEGYSVSREKKERFSLILESASTNQTSMYLCASSTRWGISTDTQYFGPGTRLTVL.